This T cell receptor beta chain was sequenced for a study of T cell responses to AZD1222 COVID-19 vaccine. Points from the study as a whole: Unmutated variant regions reportedly attract nearly half of all spike-specific TCRs. Only a handful of AZD1222 recipients, six or seven in all, had baseline seropositivity. White British people made up most donors, females outnumbered males, and clonal diversity was possibly underestimated.

As regards this clone: Its target is unknown. In the same sample, other DNA sequences code for this CDR3.

Some clones are missing from TCRdb's copy, which holds only in-frame ones; the method was immunoSEQ multiplex PCR. Of roughly 140,000 clones in the sample, approximately 94% were seen once. The sequencing here drew on peripheral blood, taken on day 0 of AZD1222 vaccination. This sequence originates from an adult in good health.

The CDR3 is CASSLGDYGYTF. CDR3 nucleotides: TGTGCCAGCAGCCTCGGGGACTATGGCTACACCTTC. The gene calls are TRBV11-2 and TRBJ1-2, with D uncertain. V was shortened by 5 bases and J by 3 bases, with 7 bases between the two germline ends. The CDR3 runs to 12 residues. The germline V gene encodes CDR1 SGHAT and CDR2 FQNNGV.